In its sample, the clone carrying this TCR beta chain was seen many times. Its antigen is still unknown. This record belongs to a study of T cells in Graves' hyperthyroidism and ophthalmopathy. From RNA transcripts, TCR beta CDR3 regions were amplified. The HTBI set primed first-round TCR CDR3 RT-PCR. TCRdb recomputed calls from the multiplex PCR reads with MiXCR, one row per CDR3 protein. The repertoire includes around 350,000 distinct CDR3 sequences, about 18% of them detected once, and about 4% sits in the top ten. Not enrolled were patients with uncontrolled infection, other autoimmune disease, pregnancy or lactation. Clinical symptoms, serum thyroxine, TRAb, thyroid ultrasound and orbital computed tomography established diagnosis. Fresh peripheral blood, around 10 ml, yielded the PBMCs. Study outcomes and limitations: In the blood, most expanded thyroid clonotypes above 0.001 appeared as well.

Germline V gene sequence: CDR1 SQVTM, CDR2 ANQGSEA. This CDR3 comprises 13 residues. V gave up 0 bases and J gave up 4 bases, with 9 bases separating them. Sample: blood. The J gene is TRBJ1-2, the V gene TRBV29-1; D unclear. The clonotype originates from a woman between 18 and 29 years old with Graves' hyperthyroidism. The CDR3 spells CSVEEPAGYGYTF. The CDR3 DNA is TGCAGCGTTGAAGAACCCGCAGGCTATGGCTACACCTTC. The complete variable domain, with remaining parts taken from reference TRBV29-1 and TRBJ1-2, reads SAVISQKPSRDICQRGTSLTIQCQVDSQVTMMFWYRQQPGQSLTLIATANQGSEATYESGFVIDKFPISRPNLTFSTLTVSNMSPEDSSIYLCSVEEPAGYGYTFGSGTRLTVV.